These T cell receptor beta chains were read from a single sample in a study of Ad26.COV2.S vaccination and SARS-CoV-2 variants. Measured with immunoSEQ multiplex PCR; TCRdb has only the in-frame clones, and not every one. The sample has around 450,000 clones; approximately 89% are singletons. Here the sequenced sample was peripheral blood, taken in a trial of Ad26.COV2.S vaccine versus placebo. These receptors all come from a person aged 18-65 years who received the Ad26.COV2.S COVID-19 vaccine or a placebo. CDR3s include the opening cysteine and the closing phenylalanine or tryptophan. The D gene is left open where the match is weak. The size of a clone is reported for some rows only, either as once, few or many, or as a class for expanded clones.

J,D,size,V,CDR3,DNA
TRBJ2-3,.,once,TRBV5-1,CASSLDARVSADTQYF,TGCGCCAGCAGCTTGGATGCCAGGGTCTCGGCAGATACGCAGTATTTT
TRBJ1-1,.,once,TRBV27,CASSFMGLLDTEAFF,TGTGCCAGCAGTTTCATGGGGTTGCTTGACACTGAAGCTTTCTTT
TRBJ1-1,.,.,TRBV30,CAFHRVPNTEAFF,TGTGCCTTTCACAGGGTTCCGAACACTGAAGCTTTCTTT
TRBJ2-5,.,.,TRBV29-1,CSVDRKSLETQYF,TGCAGCGTTGACAGGAAAAGCTTGGAGACCCAGTACTTC
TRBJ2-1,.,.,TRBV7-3,CASSLIPPNEQFF,TGTGCCAGCAGCTTAATCCCCCCCAATGAGCAGTTCTTC
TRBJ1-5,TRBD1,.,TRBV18,CASSPDRGNQPQHF,TGTGCCAGCTCACCCGACAGGGGCAACCAGCCCCAGCATTTT
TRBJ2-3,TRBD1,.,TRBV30,CAWRQNRGRTDTQYF,TGTGCCTGGAGACAAAACAGGGGAAGGACAGATACGCAGTATTTT
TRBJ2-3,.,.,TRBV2,CASSIRQRPSTDTQYF,TGTGCCAGCAGTATCCGACAGAGACCCAGCACAGATACGCAGTATTTT
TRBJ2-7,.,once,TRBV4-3,CASSQDRHNEQYF,TGCGCCAGCAGCCAAGATCGCCACAACGAGCAGTACTTC
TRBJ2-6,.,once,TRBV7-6,CASSLRLIGSGANVLTF,TGTGCCAGCAGCTTAAGACTTATTGGCTCTGGGGCCAACGTCCTGACTTTC
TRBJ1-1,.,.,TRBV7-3,CASSLNSYTEAFF,TGTGCCAGCAGCTTAAATTCGTACACTGAAGCTTTCTTT
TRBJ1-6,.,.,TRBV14,CASSTGVHFNSPLHF,TGTGCCAGCAGCACGGGGGTCCACTTTAATTCACCCCTCCACTTT
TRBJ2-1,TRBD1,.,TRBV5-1,CASSILDRDNEQFF,TGCGCCAGCAGCATACTGGACAGGGACAATGAGCAGTTCTTC
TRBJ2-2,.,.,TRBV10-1,CASRAGEGTGELFF,TGCGCCAGCAGAGCAGGGGAGGGCACCGGGGAGCTGTTTTTT
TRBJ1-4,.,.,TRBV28,CASFGAQRNEKLFF,TGTGCCAGCTTCGGCGCTCAGCGTAATGAAAAACTGTTTTTT
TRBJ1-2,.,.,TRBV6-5,CASRGIIPYYGYTF,TGTGCCAGCCGGGGAATCATCCCCTACTATGGCTACACCTTC
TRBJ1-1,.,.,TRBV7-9,CASSRNTNTEAFF,TGTGCCAGCAGCCGGAACACGAACACTGAAGCTTTCTTT
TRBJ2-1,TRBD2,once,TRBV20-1,CSASIIAGDFYNEQFF,TGCAGTGCTAGTATCATAGCGGGAGATTTCTACAATGAGCAGTTCTTC
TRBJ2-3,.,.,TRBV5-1,CASSLAAGPQNTDTQYF,TGCGCCAGCAGCTTGGCCGCGGGACCTCAAAACACAGATACGCAGTATTTT
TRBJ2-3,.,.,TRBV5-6,CASSLTLVGGGTDTQYF,TGTGCCAGCAGCTTGACCTTGGTGGGAGGAGGGACAGATACGCAGTATTTT